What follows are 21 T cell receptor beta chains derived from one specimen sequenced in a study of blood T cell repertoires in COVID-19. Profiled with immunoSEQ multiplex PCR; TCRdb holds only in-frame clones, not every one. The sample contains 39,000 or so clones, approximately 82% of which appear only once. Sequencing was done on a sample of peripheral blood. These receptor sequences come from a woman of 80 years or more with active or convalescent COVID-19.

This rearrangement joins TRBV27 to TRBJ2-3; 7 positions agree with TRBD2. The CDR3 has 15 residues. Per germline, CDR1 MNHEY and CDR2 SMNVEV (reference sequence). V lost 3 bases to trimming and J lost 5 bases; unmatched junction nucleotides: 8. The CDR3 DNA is TGTGCCAGCAGTTTTAGGCGGGAGAGGGGAGATACGCAGTATTTT. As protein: CASSFRRERGDTQYF.

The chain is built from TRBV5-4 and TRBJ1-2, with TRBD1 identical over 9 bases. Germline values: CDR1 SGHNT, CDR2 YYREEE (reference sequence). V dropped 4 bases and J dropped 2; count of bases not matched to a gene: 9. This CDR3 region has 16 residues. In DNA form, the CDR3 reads TGTGCCAGCAGCCGTGTGACAGGGGGGGCAAACTATGGCTACACCTTC. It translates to CASSRVTGGANYGYTF.

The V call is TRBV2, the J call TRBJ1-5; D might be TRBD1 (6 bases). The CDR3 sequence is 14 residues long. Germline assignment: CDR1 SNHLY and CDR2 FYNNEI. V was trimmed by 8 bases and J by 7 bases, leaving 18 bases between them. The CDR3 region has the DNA TGTGCCAGCTCAGGAGGACAGTCGGGCCAGCCCCAGCATTTT. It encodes CASSGGQSGQPQHF.

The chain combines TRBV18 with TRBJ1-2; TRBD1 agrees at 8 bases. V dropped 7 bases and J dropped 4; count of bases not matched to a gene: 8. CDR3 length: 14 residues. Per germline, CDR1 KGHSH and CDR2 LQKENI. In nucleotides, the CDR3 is TGTGCCAGCTGCCCCGACAGGGGCTTCTATGGCTACACCTTC. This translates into CASCPDRGFYGYTF. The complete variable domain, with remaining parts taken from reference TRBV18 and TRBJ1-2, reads NAGVMQNPRHLVRRRGQEARLRCSPMKGHSHVYWYRQLPEEGLKFMVYLQKENIIDESGMPKERFSAEFPKEGPSILRIQQVVRGDSAAYFCASCPDRGFYGYTFGSGTRLTVV.

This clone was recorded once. The CDR3 region is CASGVAGDTGELFF. CDR3 sequence (DNA): TGCGCCAGCGGGGTAGCGGGGGACACCGGGGAGCTGTTTTTT. The chain links TRBV10-2 to TRBJ2-2, with 9 bases aligning to TRBD2. Trimming at V came to 8 bases and at J to 3 bases, leaving 4 bases not matched to a gene. Germline V gives CDR1 WSHSY, CDR2 SAAADI. There are 14 residues in the CDR3.

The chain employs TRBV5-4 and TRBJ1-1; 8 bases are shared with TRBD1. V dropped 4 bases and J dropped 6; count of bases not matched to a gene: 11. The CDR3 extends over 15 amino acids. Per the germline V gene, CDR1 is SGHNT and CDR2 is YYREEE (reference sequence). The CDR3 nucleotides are TGTGCCAGCAGCGGAGACAGGGGACAAGAGTCTGAAGCTTTCTTT. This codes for CASSGDRGQESEAFF.

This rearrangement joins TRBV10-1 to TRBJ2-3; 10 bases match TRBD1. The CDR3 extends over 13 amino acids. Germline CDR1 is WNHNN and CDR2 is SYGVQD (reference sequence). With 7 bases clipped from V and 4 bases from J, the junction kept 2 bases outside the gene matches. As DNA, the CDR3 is TGCGCCAGCAACGGACAGGGGGCAGATACGCAGTATTTT. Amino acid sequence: CASNGQGADTQYF.

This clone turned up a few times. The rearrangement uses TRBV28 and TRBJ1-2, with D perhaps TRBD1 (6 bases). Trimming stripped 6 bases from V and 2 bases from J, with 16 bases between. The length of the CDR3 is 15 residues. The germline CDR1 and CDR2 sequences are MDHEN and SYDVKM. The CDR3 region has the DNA TGTGCCAGCAGCTGGGCAGACAGGAGGAACTATGGCTACACCTTC. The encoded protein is CASSWADRRNYGYTF.

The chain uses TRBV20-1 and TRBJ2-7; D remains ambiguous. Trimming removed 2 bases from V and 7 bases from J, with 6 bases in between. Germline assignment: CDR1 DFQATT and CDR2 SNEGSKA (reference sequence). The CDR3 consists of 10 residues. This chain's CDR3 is CSARNREQYF. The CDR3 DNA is TGCAGTGCTAGAAATCGGGAGCAGTACTTC.

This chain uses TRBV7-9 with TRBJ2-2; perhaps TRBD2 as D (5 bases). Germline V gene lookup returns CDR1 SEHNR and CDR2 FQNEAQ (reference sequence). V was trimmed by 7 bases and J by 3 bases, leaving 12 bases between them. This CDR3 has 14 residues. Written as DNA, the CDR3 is TGTGCCAGCACCCGGGATCTACACACCGGGGAGCTGTTTTTT. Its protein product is CASTRDLHTGELFF.

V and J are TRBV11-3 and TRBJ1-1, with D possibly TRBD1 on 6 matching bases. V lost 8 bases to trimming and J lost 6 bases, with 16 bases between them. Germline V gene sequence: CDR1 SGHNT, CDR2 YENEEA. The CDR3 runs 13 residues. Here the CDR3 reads CASSTHRAAEAFF. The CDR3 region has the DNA TGTGCCAGCTCCACACACAGGGCTGCTGAAGCTTTCTTT.

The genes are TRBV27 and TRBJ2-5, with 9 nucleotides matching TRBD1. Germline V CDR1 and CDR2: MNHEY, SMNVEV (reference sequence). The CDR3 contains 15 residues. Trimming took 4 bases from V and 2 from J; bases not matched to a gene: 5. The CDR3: CASSSGQGGQETQYF. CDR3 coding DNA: TGTGCCAGCAGTTCGGGACAGGGAGGGCAAGAGACCCAGTACTTC.

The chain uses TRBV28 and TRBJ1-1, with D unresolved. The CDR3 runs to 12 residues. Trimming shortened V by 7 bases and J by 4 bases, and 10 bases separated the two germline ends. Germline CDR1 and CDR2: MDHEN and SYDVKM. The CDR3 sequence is CASTQVGTEAFF. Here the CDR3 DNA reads TGTGCCAGCACCCAGGTCGGCACTGAAGCTTTCTTT.

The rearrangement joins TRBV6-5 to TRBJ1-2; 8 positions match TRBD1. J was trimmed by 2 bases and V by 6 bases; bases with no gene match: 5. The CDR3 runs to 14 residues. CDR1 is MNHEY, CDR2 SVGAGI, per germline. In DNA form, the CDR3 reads TGTGCCAGCAGCTCCCGGGACAGGAACTATGGCTACACCTTC. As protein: CASSSRDRNYGYTF.

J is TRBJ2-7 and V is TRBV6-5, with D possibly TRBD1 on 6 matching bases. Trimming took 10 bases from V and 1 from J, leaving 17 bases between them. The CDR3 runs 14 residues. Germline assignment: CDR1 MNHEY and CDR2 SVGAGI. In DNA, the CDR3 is TGTGCCACCATGCCCAGGGGACAATCCTACGAGCAGTACTTC. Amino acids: CATMPRGQSYEQYF.

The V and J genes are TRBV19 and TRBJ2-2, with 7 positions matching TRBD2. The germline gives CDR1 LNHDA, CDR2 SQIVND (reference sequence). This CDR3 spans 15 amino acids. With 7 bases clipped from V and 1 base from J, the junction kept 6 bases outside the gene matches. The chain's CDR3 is CASKLGLGNTGELFF. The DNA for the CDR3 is TGTGCCAGTAAACTAGGACTAGGGAACACCGGGGAGCTGTTTTTT.

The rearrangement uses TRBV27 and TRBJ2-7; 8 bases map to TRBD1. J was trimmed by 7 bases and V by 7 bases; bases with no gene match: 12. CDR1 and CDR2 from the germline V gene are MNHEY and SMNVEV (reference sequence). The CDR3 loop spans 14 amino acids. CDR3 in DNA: TGTGCCAGCAATAGCCGGGGAGACAGGGGTGAGCAGTACTTC. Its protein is CASNSRGDRGEQYF.

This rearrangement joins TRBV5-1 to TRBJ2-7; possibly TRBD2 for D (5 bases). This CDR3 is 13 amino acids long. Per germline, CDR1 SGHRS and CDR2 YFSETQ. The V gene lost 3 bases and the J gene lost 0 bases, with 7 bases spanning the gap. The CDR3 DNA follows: TGCGCCAGCAGCTGGACTGTCTCCTACGAGCAGTACTTC. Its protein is CASSWTVSYEQYF.

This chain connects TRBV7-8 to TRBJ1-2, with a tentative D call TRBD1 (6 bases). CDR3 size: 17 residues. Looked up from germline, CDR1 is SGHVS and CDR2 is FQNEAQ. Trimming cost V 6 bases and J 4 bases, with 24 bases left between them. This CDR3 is CASSNGQTFTITYGYTF. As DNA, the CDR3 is TGTGCCAGCAGTAATGGACAGACTTTTACGATTACCTATGGCTACACCTTC.

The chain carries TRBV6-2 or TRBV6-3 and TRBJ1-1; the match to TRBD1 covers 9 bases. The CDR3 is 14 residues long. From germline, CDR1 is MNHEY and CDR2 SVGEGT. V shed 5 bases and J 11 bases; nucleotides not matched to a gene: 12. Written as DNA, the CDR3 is TGTGCCAGCAGTCCACCGCGGACAGGGGTGAGGGCTTTCTTT. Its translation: CASSPPRTGVRAFF.

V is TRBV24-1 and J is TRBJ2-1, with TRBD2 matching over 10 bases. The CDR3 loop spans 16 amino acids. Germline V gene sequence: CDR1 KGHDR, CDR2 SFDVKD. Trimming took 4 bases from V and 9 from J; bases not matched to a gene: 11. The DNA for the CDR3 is TGTGCCACCAGTGACCCGGGGGTAGCGGGAGGCGGTGAGCAGTTCTTC. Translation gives CATSDPGVAGGGEQFF.